This entry is about one TCR beta chain. No antigen is known for it. A multiplex PCR was run with 60 Vbeta primers and 13 Jbeta primers. Measured with immunoSEQ multiplex PCR; TCRdb has only the in-frame clones, and not every one. The sample yields roughly 99,000 clones, 82% seen once. The sample is drawn from a study of cytomegalovirus exposure and HLA in healthy donors. The CDR3 spans 15 residues. Trimming removed 0 bases at V and 8 bases at J, with 13 bases between. From germline, CDR1 is MNHEY and CDR2 SVGAGI. Despite likely unrecorded immune exposures, the donors were nominally healthy at the time of sampling. Study-level findings and limits: Some highly shared sequence variants likely arose as a pipeline artifact.

The chain links TRBV6-5 to TRBJ1-4, with D perhaps TRBD1 (6 bases). This sequence originates from a man aged 30-40 years in good health and CMV-seropositive. The material sequenced was PBMCs. CDR3 sequence reads: CASSYSRGLSEKLFF. CDR3 in DNA: TGTGCCAGCAGTTACTCGAGGGGGTTATCGGAAAAACTGTTTTTT.